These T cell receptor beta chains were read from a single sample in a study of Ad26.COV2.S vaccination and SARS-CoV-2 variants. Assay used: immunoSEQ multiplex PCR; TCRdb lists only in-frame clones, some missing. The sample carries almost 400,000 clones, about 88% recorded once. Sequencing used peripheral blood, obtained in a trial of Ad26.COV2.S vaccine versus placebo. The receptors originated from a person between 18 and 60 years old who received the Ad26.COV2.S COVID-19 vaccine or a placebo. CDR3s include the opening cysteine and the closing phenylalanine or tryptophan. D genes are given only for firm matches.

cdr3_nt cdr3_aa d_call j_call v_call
TGTGCCAGCAGCGCTTCTGCCGAGCAGTTCTTC CASSASAEQFF NA TRBJ2-1 TRBV7-2
TGTGCCAGCAGTCTCCTCATGGGACAATCTAGCACAGATACGCAGTATTTT CASSLLMGQSSTDTQYF NA TRBJ2-3 TRBV2
TGTGCCAGCAGCCGGACTGGGGCAGGGGGTTCGGCTGAAGCTTTCTTT CASSRTGAGGSAEAFF TRBD1 TRBJ1-1 TRBV5-6
TGTGCCAGGACCACCCACCCCAGGGATGGAACTGAAGCTTTCTTT CARTTHPRDGTEAFF NA TRBJ1-1 TRBV2
TGTGCCACCTCAGTCACTGAAGCTTTCTTT CATSVTEAFF NA TRBJ1-1 TRBV2
TGTGCCAGCAGCCAAGATTCGGGCGTAGCGGGATCAAATGAAAAACTGTTTTTT CASSQDSGVAGSNEKLFF NA TRBJ1-4 TRBV4-2
TGTGCCAGCAGCGTAGATGAACAGGGCCTCAATTCACCCCTCCACTTT CASSVDEQGLNSPLHF NA TRBJ1-6 TRBV9
TGCGCCAGCAGCCCATCCGGGACAGGAGCCTACGAGCAGTACTTC CASSPSGTGAYEQYF TRBD1 TRBJ2-7 TRBV4-1
TGTGCCAGCAGCGCCCTACAGGGAGTAGACGAGCAGTACTTC CASSALQGVDEQYF NA TRBJ2-7 TRBV13
TGTGCCAGCAGCTTAGACAGGGCGCAGGAGCAGTTCTTC CASSLDRAQEQFF NA TRBJ2-1 TRBV7-2
TGTGCCAGCAGCTTGGGGCCAGGCACTAATGAAAAACTGTTTTTT CASSLGPGTNEKLFF NA TRBJ1-4 TRBV5-6
TGCGCCAGCAGCCAAAAGGAGGGCGTACCGACTTACGAGCAGTACTTC CASSQKEGVPTYEQYF NA TRBJ2-7 TRBV4-1
TGCAGCGTTGATAGGGGGAGAGGACGGGGCGAGCAGTACTTC CSVDRGRGRGEQYF NA TRBJ2-7 TRBV29-1
TGCGCCAGCAGCGTACAGGGGGCCTCCTATAATTCACCCCTCCACTTT CASSVQGASYNSPLHF TRBD1 TRBJ1-6 TRBV5-1
TGTGCCAGCAGCCCGTCTCGGGGACCCTACGAGCAGTACTTC CASSPSRGPYEQYF NA TRBJ2-7 TRBV11-3
TGTGCCAGTAACGTGGACGGCAGGCCCTACAATGAGCAGTTCTTC CASNVDGRPYNEQFF NA TRBJ2-1 TRBV19